This entry concerns a single T cell receptor (beta chain). The antigen is unknown. Trimming pared 3 bases from V and 6 bases from J, leaving 10 bases between. In germline, CDR1 is SGDLS, CDR2 YYNGEE. This CDR3 has 12 amino acids. The data derive from a study of T cells in Graves' hyperthyroidism and ophthalmopathy. General study results and limits: Most thyroid clonotypes with frequency above 0.001 were detected in blood.

Subjects aged 18 to 65 presented with newly diagnosed hyperthyroidism of less than 2 months' duration. RNA transcripts were the template for amplifying TCR beta CDR3 regions. The HTBI primer set drove a first-round RT-PCR of the TCR CDR3. TCRdb passed the multiplex PCR reads through MiXCR, listing each CDR3 protein once. The sample lists about 400,000 distinct CDR3 sequences, more than 12% occurring once. The chain recombines TRBV9 with TRBJ2-7, with D tentatively TRBD1 or TRBD2 (5 bases each). The TCR was taken from a woman between 25 and 40 years old with Graves' hyperthyroidism. The sample consisted of blood. The CDR3 nucleotides read TGTGCCAGCAGCGCCGAGGGGCTCGAGCAGTACTTC. Its protein product is CASSAEGLEQYF.